The 32 T cell receptor beta chains below come from one sample, sequenced in a study of glioma-infiltrating T cells after dendritic cell vaccination. The protocol was immunoSEQ multiplex PCR, while the TCRdb copy is restricted to in-frame clones and leaves out a portion. The table records around 60,000 clones, about 89% of them present only once. Time point indicated: after dendritic cell vaccination, including at tumor progression/relapse. The sample consisted of blood, taken after dendritic cell vaccination. All receptors derive from a human donor with glioblastoma.

The V call is TRBV5-1, the J call TRBJ2-1; 8 nucleotides match TRBD2. CDR1 is SGHRS and CDR2 is YFSETQ in the germline V gene. The CDR3 has 17 residues. V lost 0 bases, J lost 4 bases, and 9 bases stayed unmatched. This chain's CDR3 is CASSLELASGYYNEQFF. DNA of the CDR3: TGCGCCAGCAGCTTGGAGCTAGCTAGCGGGTATTACAATGAGCAGTTCTTC.

The chain is built from TRBV4-2 and TRBJ1-1, with TRBD1 matching 7 bases. This CDR3 is built from 16 residues. The V and J ends lost 0 bases and 5 bases, in that order; junction bases with no gene match: 9. Germline lookup yields CDR1 LGHNA and CDR2 YNFKEQ. The CDR3 bases are TGTGCCAGCAGCCAAGATCCAGGGGGACATGGGACTGAAGCTTTCTTT. Amino acids: CASSQDPGGHGTEAFF.

This clone was seen only a few times. This rearrangement joins TRBV9 to TRBJ1-1; 7 bases agree with TRBD1. Trimming took 3 bases from V and 4 from J; bases not matched to a gene: 6. Germline V lookup: CDR1 SGDLS, CDR2 YYNGEE. The CDR3 sequence is 14 residues long. The CDR3 bases are TGTGCCAGCAGCGGTACAGGGGTGGGCACTGAAGCTTTCTTT. Encoded protein: CASSGTGVGTEAFF. The full variable domain, rest sourced from reference TRBV9 and TRBJ1-1, is DSGVTQTPKHLITATGQRVTLRCSPRSGDLSVYWYQQSLDQGLQFLIQYYNGEERAKGNILERFSAQQFPDLHSELNLSSLELGDSALYFCASSGTGVGTEAFFGQGTRLTVV.

The CDR3 sequence: CASRYRDPYEQYF. CDR3 in DNA: TGTGCCAGCAGATACAGGGACCCCTACGAGCAGTACTTC. The chain links TRBV27 to TRBJ2-7, with D possibly being TRBD1 (6 bases). The CDR3 runs 13 residues. V lost 6 bases and J 2 bases, leaving 11 bases between the germline ends. Germline V gives CDR1 MNHEY, CDR2 SMNVEV (reference sequence).

This sequence joins TRBV4-1 and TRBJ2-6, with TRBD2 as a possible D gene (5 bases). Germline V lookup: CDR1 MGHRA, CDR2 YSYEKL. The CDR3 extends over 15 amino acids. Trimming removed 2 bases from V and 2 bases from J, with 7 bases in between. The CDR3 DNA reads TGCGCCAGCAGCCAACAGGAGGCTGGGGCCAACGTCCTGACTTTC. It encodes CASSQQEAGANVLTF.

This chain links TRBV12-5 with TRBJ2-5, with D possibly being TRBD1 (6 bases). The assigned J gene may be wrong: the sequence end matches TRBJ2-7 better. The germline V gene has CDR1 LGHNT and CDR2 FRNRAP. This CDR3 comprises 15 residues. CDR3 in amino acids: CASGSRQETYYEQYF. The CDR3 DNA is TGTGCTAGTGGTTCTCGACAGGAGACCTACTACGAGCAGTACTTC.

This chain connects TRBV7-2 to TRBJ1-1, with D unresolved. Trimming cost V 2 bases and J 1 base, with 17 bases left between them. The length of the CDR3 is 17 residues. Germline V lookup: CDR1 SGHTA, CDR2 FQGNSA. CDR3 in amino acids: CASSLKVWATQNTEAFF. As DNA, the CDR3 is TGTGCCAGCAGCTTAAAGGTCTGGGCCACACAGAACACTGAAGCTTTCTTT.

This rearrangement joins TRBV2 to TRBJ1-5, with 8 positions matching TRBD1. CDR3 length equals 15 residues. The ends lost 2 bases at V and 5 bases at J; junction bases unmatched: 5. The germline V gene has CDR1 SNHLY and CDR2 FYNNEI. DNA of the CDR3: TGTGCCAGCAGTGAACGGCAGGGGGCGTATCAGCCCCAGCATTTT. This encodes CASSERQGAYQPQHF.

This clone has just one count. V is TRBV11-3 and J is TRBJ2-7; D perhaps matches TRBD1 (5 bases). Trimming removed 0 bases at V and 5 bases at J, with 11 bases between. The CDR3 sequence is 14 residues long. Germline loops: CDR1 SGHNT, CDR2 YENEEA. CDR3 residues: CASSLERDSHEQYF. The DNA of the CDR3 is TGTGCCAGCAGCTTAGAGAGAGACAGCCACGAGCAGTACTTC.

This clone has just a few counts. The chain recombines TRBV27 with TRBJ2-3; 7 bases are shared with TRBD2. Germline trimming cut 6 bases from V and 0 bases from J; bases unmatched to any gene: 3. Germline V lookup: CDR1 MNHEY, CDR2 SMNVEV (reference sequence). This CDR3 spans 14 amino acids. The CDR3 DNA follows: TGTGCCAGCAGAGTAGCGGGTAGCACAGATACGCAGTATTTT. This translates into CASRVAGSTDTQYF.

The chain employs TRBV19 and TRBJ2-7; D is perhaps TRBD2 (5 bases). The V gene's germline CDR1 is LNHDA and CDR2 SQIVND (reference sequence). Trimming took off 3 bases at V and 7 bases at J, with 16 bases between the two ends. The CDR3 extends over 14 amino acids. The CDR3 here is CASSIGPNREEQYF. The CDR3 coding sequence is TGTGCCAGTAGTATCGGGCCGAATAGGGAGGAGCAGTACTTC.

The sample holds one count of this clone. The CDR3 protein is CASNEGLNTEAFF. The DNA of the CDR3 is TGTGCCAGCAACGAGGGCCTGAACACTGAAGCTTTCTTT. The chain recombines TRBV6-1 with TRBJ1-1; the D is unclear. Germline lookup yields CDR1 MNHNS and CDR2 SASEGT. The V end lost 7 bases, the J end lost 0 bases, and 9 bases lay between the germline ends. There are 13 residues in the CDR3.

The CDR3 DNA is TGTGCCACCAGCAGAGATGCCAATACCGGGACAGGGGTCAATGAGCAGTTCTTC. Translation gives CATSRDANTGTGVNEQFF. The chain has TRBV15 and TRBJ2-1; 10 positions agree with TRBD1. The CDR3 extends over 18 amino acids. Germline CDR1 reads LNHNV; CDR2 reads YYDKDF (reference sequence). V shed 0 bases, J shed 6 bases, and the junction held 11 bases outside the gene matches.

V is TRBV6-5 and J is TRBJ1-2; 7 positions match TRBD1. Germline loops: CDR1 MNHEY, CDR2 SVGAGI. This CDR3 region has 15 residues. The J segment lost 2 bases and the V segment lost 0 bases, leaving 3 bases of the junction unmatched. CDR3 in DNA: TGTGCCAGCAGTTACTCGTCAGGGGGGAACTATGGCTACACCTTC. The encoded protein is CASSYSSGGNYGYTF.

The V gene is TRBV5-1, the J gene TRBJ1-1; TRBD1 aligns across 7 bases. CDR3 length equals 13 residues. V lost 2 bases to trimming and J lost 7 bases; unmatched junction nucleotides: 5. The germline V gene has CDR1 SGHRS and CDR2 YFSETQ. CDR3: CASSLSTGVEAFF. CDR3 bases: TGCGCCAGCAGCTTATCAACAGGGGTTGAAGCTTTCTTT.

The CDR3 reads CASSQGRQASGEQFF. The CDR3 nucleotides read TGCGCCAGCAGCCAAGGAAGGCAAGCGAGCGGCGAGCAGTTCTTC. The chain combines TRBV4-3 with TRBJ2-1; a weak D match, TRBD2 (5 bases). Trimming stripped 1 base from V and 10 bases from J, with 17 bases between. The length of the CDR3 is 15 residues. The germline gives CDR1 LGHNA, CDR2 YSLEER.

The chain carries TRBV11-2 and TRBJ1-1; a weak D match, TRBD1 (6 bases). Looked up from germline, CDR1 is SGHAT and CDR2 is FQNNGV. CDR3 size: 16 residues. V lost 4 bases, J lost 7 bases, and 22 bases lay in between. CDR3 nucleotide sequence: TGTGCCAGCAGCTCCAACCCGGGACAAAAAAGGGTTGAAGCTTTCTTT. This sequence encodes CASSSNPGQKRVEAFF.

A single count supports this clone. Other nucleotide sequences from this sample produce the same CDR3. The J gene is TRBJ2-5, the V gene TRBV5-6; D is undetermined. The V gene's germline CDR1 is SGHDT and CDR2 YYEEEE. The CDR3 contains 14 residues. The V gene lost 0 bases and the J gene lost 4 bases, with 10 bases spanning the gap. CDR3 sequence: CASSLARAGETQYF. The CDR3 nucleotides are TGTGCCAGCAGCTTGGCACGCGCCGGAGAGACCCAGTACTTC.

This rearrangement joins TRBV7-9 to TRBJ2-2, with 12 bases that match TRBD2. From germline, CDR1 is SEHNR and CDR2 FQNEAQ (reference sequence). J lost 4 bases, V lost 3 bases, and 9 bases had no gene match. This CDR3 region has 18 residues. This CDR3 is CASSLKPGGLAGTGELFF. The DNA of the CDR3 is TGTGCCAGCAGCTTGAAACCCGGGGGACTAGCGGGCACCGGGGAGCTGTTTTTT.

The chain carries TRBV7-2 and TRBJ1-5; D gene ambiguous. The CDR3 is 14 amino acids. Germline CDR1 SGHTA, CDR2 FQGNSA. Trimming removed 1 base at V and 7 bases at J, with 11 bases between. Here the CDR3 reads CASSLDAGNQPQHF. In nucleotides, the CDR3 is TGTGCCAGCAGCTTAGATGCGGGGAACCAGCCCCAGCATTTT.

The J gene is TRBJ2-2, the V gene TRBV4-3; TRBD2 matches 14 bases. Germline values: CDR1 LGHNA, CDR2 YSLEER. The CDR3 sequence is 20 residues long. The V gene end was trimmed by 1 base and the J gene end by 4 bases; junction bases not matched to a gene: 11. CDR3 sequence reads: CASSQVPAGLAGVRTGELFF. CDR3 coding DNA: TGCGCCAGCAGCCAAGTCCCCGCGGGACTAGCGGGAGTGCGCACCGGGGAGCTGTTTTTT.

The J gene is TRBJ2-5, the V gene TRBV11-3, with a possible D match to TRBD2 (5 bases). V lost 5 bases, J lost 7 bases, and 14 bases lay in between. Germline CDR1 SGHNT, CDR2 YENEEA. The CDR3 covers 13 residues. This CDR3 reads CASSPSSGSTQYF. CDR3 DNA sequence: TGTGCCAGCAGCCCTAGCTCCGGCTCGACCCAGTACTTC. The complete variable domain, with remaining parts taken from reference TRBV11-3 and TRBJ2-5, reads EAGVVQSPRYKIIEKKQPVAFWCNPISGHNTLYWYLQNLGQGPELLIRYENEEAVDDSQLPKDRFSAERLKGVDSTLKIQPAELGDSAVYLCASSPSSGSTQYFGPGTRLLVL.

The gene calls are TRBV20-1 and TRBJ2-3; D might be TRBD2 (5 bases). CDR3 length: 11 amino acids. V lost 6 bases, J lost 9 bases, and 13 bases lay in between. Germline V gene sequence: CDR1 DFQATT, CDR2 SNEGSKA (reference sequence). The CDR3 loop is CSAFGGETQYF. Written as DNA, the CDR3 is TGCAGTGCGTTCGGAGGAGAGACGCAGTATTTT.

The J gene is TRBJ2-2, the V gene TRBV6-6; 13 positions agree with TRBD2. The CDR3 is made up of 16 amino acids. V lost 5 bases and J lost 4; bases outside the gene matches: 4. Per germline, CDR1 MNHNY and CDR2 SVGAGI (reference sequence). CDR3 sequence reads: CASSHRLAGGTGELFF. The DNA for the CDR3 is TGTGCCAGCAGTCATCGACTAGCGGGAGGCACCGGGGAGCTGTTTTTT.

The chain employs TRBV9 and TRBJ2-1; 7 bases are shared with TRBD2. CDR3 length equals 17 residues. V lost 3 bases and J lost 0; bases outside the gene matches: 9. Germline-derived CDR1 and CDR2 are SGDLS and YYNGEE. The DNA for the CDR3 is TGTGCCAGCAGCGAGGGGACTACTCACAGCTCCTACAATGAGCAGTTCTTC. Its protein product is CASSEGTTHSSYNEQFF.

This CDR3 reads CASSLSPGFFEAFF. CDR3 DNA: TGTGCCAGCAGCTTATCCCCCGGGTTCTTTGAAGCTTTCTTT. This chain connects TRBV7-2 to TRBJ1-1; D call uncertain. CDR1 SGHTA and CDR2 FQGNSA come from the germline V gene. V lost 2 bases and J 7 bases, leaving 14 bases between the germline ends. The CDR3 contains 14 residues. The complete variable domain, with remaining parts taken from reference TRBV7-2 and TRBJ1-1, reads GAGVSQSPSNKVTEKGKDVELRCDPISGHTALYWYRQSLGQGLEFLIYFQGNSAPDKSGLPSDRFSAERTGGSVSTLTIQRTQQEDSAVYLCASSLSPGFFEAFFGQGTRLTVV.

This clone was seen more than once but under ten times. This rearrangement joins TRBV27 to TRBJ2-1; TRBD1 agrees at 9 bases. The CDR3 spans 15 residues. Germline V gene sequence: CDR1 MNHEY, CDR2 SMNVEV (reference sequence). V lost 3 bases to trimming and J lost 9 bases; unmatched junction nucleotides: 9. CDR3 in amino acids: CASSLGQGGSGEQFF. The CDR3 nucleotides are TGTGCCAGCAGTTTGGGACAGGGAGGGTCTGGTGAGCAGTTCTTC.

V is TRBV4-3 and J is TRBJ2-5, with 9 positions matching TRBD2. CDR1 and CDR2 from the germline V gene are LGHNA and YSLEER. J gave up 5 bases and V 1 base, and 5 bases lay outside the gene matches. The CDR3 sequence is 15 residues long. The DNA for the CDR3 is TGCGCCAGCAGCCAAGTCGGGACTAGCAGGGAGACCCAGTACTTC. It is translated as CASSQVGTSRETQYF.

The rearrangement joins TRBV6-4 to TRBJ2-3; 7 bases fit TRBD1. Per the germline V gene, CDR1 is MRHNA and CDR2 is SNTAGT. This CDR3 is built from 16 residues. The V and J ends lost 2 bases and 2 bases, in that order; junction bases with no gene match: 7. The CDR3 region has the DNA TGTGCCAGCAGTGACGAGGCAGGGGGATACACAGATACGCAGTATTTT. This translates into CASSDEAGGYTDTQYF.

The chain links TRBV12-5 to TRBJ2-3; 10 bases align to TRBD2. Germline values: CDR1 LGHNT, CDR2 FRNRAP. V lost 5 bases and J lost 2; bases outside the gene matches: 7. The CDR3 runs 16 residues. CDR3 in amino acids: CASGPGLAEFTDTQYF. CDR3 coding DNA: TGTGCTAGTGGTCCCGGACTAGCGGAATTCACAGATACGCAGTATTTT.

The V call is TRBV7-6, the J call TRBJ1-5; TRBD1 aligns across 8 bases. This CDR3 contains 19 residues. Per the germline V gene, CDR1 is SGHVS and CDR2 is FNYEAQ. Losses at the gene ends were 5 bases for V and 6 bases for J; bases not matched to a gene: 21. The CDR3 is CASSPNPAGRGRTGQPQHF. CDR3 sequence (DNA): TGTGCCAGCAGCCCCAACCCCGCGGGCAGGGGGCGCACGGGTCAGCCCCAGCATTTT.

This clone has a handful of counts. V usage is TRBV6-6 and J usage is TRBJ2-7, with 10 bases that match TRBD1. The germline V gene encodes CDR1 MNHNY and CDR2 SVGAGI (reference sequence). The CDR3 covers 13 residues. Trimming cost V 6 bases and J 9 bases; bases outside gene matches: 8. The DNA for the CDR3 is TGTGCCAGCAGCCCCCCCGGGACAGGGGCGCAGTACTTC. This sequence encodes CASSPPGTGAQYF.